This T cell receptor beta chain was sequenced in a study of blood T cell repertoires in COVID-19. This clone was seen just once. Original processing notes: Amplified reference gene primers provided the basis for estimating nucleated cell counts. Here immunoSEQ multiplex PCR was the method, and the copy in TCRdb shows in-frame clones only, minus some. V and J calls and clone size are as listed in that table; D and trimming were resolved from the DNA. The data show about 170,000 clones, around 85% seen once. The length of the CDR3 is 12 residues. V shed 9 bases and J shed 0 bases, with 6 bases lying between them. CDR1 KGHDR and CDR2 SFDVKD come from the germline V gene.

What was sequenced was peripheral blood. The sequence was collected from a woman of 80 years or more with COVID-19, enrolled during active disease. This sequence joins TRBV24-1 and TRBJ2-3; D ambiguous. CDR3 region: CATSDSTDTQYF. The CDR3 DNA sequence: TGTGCCACCTCAGATAGCACAGATACGCAGTATTTT.